This T cell receptor beta chain appears in the sequencing data of a study of technical replicates of blood from several donors. The CDR3 loop spans 16 amino acids. Germline V lookup: CDR1 MGHRA, CDR2 YSYEKL. V lost 0 bases and J 5 bases, leaving 16 bases between the germline ends. Measured with immunoSEQ multiplex PCR; TCRdb has only the in-frame clones, and not every one. The table shows 74,000 or so clones, with roughly 97% occurring only once. This sequence originates from a human donor in good health. Sequenced sample: T cells isolated from PBMCs. The V call is TRBV4-1, the J call TRBJ1-2; no firm D call. The CDR3 nucleotides are TGCGCCAGCAGCCAAGATCAGGCCAGTCCCGAGTATGGCTACACCTTC. Amino acids: CASSQDQASPEYGYTF.